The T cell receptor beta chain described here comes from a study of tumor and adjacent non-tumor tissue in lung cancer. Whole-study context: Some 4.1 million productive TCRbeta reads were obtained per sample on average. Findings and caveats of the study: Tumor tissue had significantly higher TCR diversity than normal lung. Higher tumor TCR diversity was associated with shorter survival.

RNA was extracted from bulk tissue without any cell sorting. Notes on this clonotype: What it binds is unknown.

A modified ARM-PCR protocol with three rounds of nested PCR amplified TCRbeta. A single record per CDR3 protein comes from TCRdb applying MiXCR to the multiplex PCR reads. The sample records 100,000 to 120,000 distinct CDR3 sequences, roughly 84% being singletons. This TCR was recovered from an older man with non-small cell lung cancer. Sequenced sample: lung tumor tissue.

CDR3 residues: CAISSGPGRFF. Written as DNA, the CDR3 is TGTGCCATTAGCTCGGGACCTGGGAGGTTCTTC. The V call is TRBV5-5, the J call TRBJ2-1; D possibly matches TRBD1 or TRBD2 (5 bases each). The CDR3 is 11 amino acids. Per the germline V gene, CDR1 is SGHKS and CDR2 is YYEKEE (reference sequence). V lost 9 bases and J 15 bases, leaving 19 bases between the germline ends.